This TCR beta chain was identified in a study of T cell responses to AZD1222 COVID-19 vaccine. Study background: Some second doses came at about 4 weeks and others at about 12 weeks; these were pooled.

Data came from immunoSEQ multiplex PCR; TCRdb stores just in-frame clones and leaves some out. The sample lists about 120,000 clones, 85% to 95% occurring once. Points from the study as a whole: Clonal diversity may have been underestimated, and the donors were mostly white British, with more females than males. Regions 160-218 and 743-854 held dominance among vaccine-associated CD4 TCRs, which spanned spike.

For this clone: The antigen is not known.

CDR1 and CDR2 (germline): SEHNR, FQNEAQ (reference sequence). CDR3 size: 15 residues. V lost 6 bases, J lost 3 bases, and 14 bases lay in between. The sequences come from peripheral blood, collected on day 0 of AZD1222 vaccination. The rearrangement joins TRBV7-9 to TRBJ2-2; D gene uncertain. This sequence was found in an adult in good health. CDR3 loop: CASSQLGRDTGELFF. CDR3 nucleotide sequence: TGTGCCAGCAGTCAATTGGGCCGAGACACCGGGGAGCTGTTTTTT.